These 12 T cell receptor beta chains were sequenced from one sample in a study of regulatory T cells in long-lasting Graves disease. Stated time point: persistent/refractory GD, antithyroid drugs over 5 years with positive TRAb. The TCR library was made from RNA that had been extracted from PBMCs in TRIzol. Arm-PCR with iRepertoire HTBI primers amplified the CDR3 regions for these TCR beta libraries. TCRdb called the multiplex PCR reads again in MiXCR, with one record for every CDR3 protein. The sample lists about 660,000 distinct CDR3 sequences, 25% to 35% occurring once. The specimen comprised peripheral blood mononuclear cells (PBMCs), sampled when the disease was refractory, from a patient treated with antithyroid drugs. The origin of the receptors is a female donor with Graves disease.

This clonotype was detected ten times or more. V is TRBV28 and J is TRBJ1-6, with a tentative D call TRBD1 (6 bases). The V end lost 6 bases, the J end lost 1 base, and 10 bases lay between the germline ends. The CDR3 runs to 15 residues. CDR1 MDHEN and CDR2 SYDVKM come from the germline V gene. CDR3 sequence: CASRRGGSYNSPLHF. The CDR3 DNA is TGTGCCAGCAGGAGGGGGGGGTCCTATAATTCACCCCTCCACTTT.

CDR3 sequence (DNA): TGCAGCGTCAGACGAAGAGGGTGCAGGGATGAAGTTAGGACCTACGAGCAGTACTTC. Its protein is CSVRRRGCRDEVRTYEQYF. The J gene is TRBJ2-7, the V gene TRBV29-1, with D perhaps being TRBD1 or TRBD2 (5 bases each). The CDR3 runs to 19 residues. V lost 6 bases and J 2 bases, leaving 32 bases between the germline ends. The germline gives CDR1 SQVTM, CDR2 ANQGSEA.

In this sample, this clonotype turned up many times. The V call is TRBV12-3 or TRBV12-4, the J call TRBJ2-2; D remains ambiguous. V lost 6 bases to trimming and J lost 7 bases, with 12 bases between them. This CDR3 region has 13 residues. CDR3 sequence (DNA): TGTGCCAGCAGCTATAATACTATCGGGGAGCTGTTTTTT. Protein: CASSYNTIGELFF.

J is TRBJ2-7 and V is TRBV4-2; a possible D gene is TRBD1 (5 bases). The CDR3 runs to 15 residues. Trimming removed 1 base at V and 0 bases at J, with 10 bases between. Germline loops: CDR1 LGHNA, CDR2 YNFKEQ. The CDR3 spells CASSQGGDSSYEQYF. DNA for the CDR3: TGTGCCAGCAGCCAAGGGGGCGATAGCTCCTACGAGCAGTACTTC.

This clonotype was found a few times. The chain links TRBV19 to TRBJ1-3; D unresolved. The CDR3 totals 14 residues. The germline CDR1 and CDR2 sequences are LNHDA and SQIVND (reference sequence). The V and J ends lost 8 bases and 2 bases respectively, with 13 bases between them. CDR3 amino acids: CASRGRFTGNTIYF. CDR3 nucleotide sequence: TGTGCCAGTCGAGGACGATTTACTGGAAACACCATATATTTT.

This clonotype was seen a few times. J is TRBJ1-5 and V is TRBV7-2, with D perhaps TRBD1 (5 bases). Germline CDR1 and CDR2: SGHTA and FQGNSA. V lost 1 base and J 1 base, leaving 11 bases between the germline ends. This CDR3 has 16 amino acids. Here the CDR3 DNA reads TGTGCCAGCAGCTTAGACGGGGGTCTAAGCAATCAGCCCCAGCATTTT. It is translated as CASSLDGGLSNQPQHF.

With regard to this clonotype: A much larger clone lies a single base off, so this may be a read error. The rearrangement links TRBV28 to TRBJ1-1; D possibly corresponds to TRBD1 (6 bases). This CDR3 is built from 14 residues. Germline V CDR1 and CDR2: MDHEN, SYDVKM. V lost 5 bases, J lost 8 bases, and 18 bases lay in between. The CDR3 here is CASSPPIQTGEAFF. The CDR3 bases are TGTGCCAGCAGTCCCCCTATACAAACAGGGGAAGCTTTCTTT.

The chain has TRBV2 and TRBJ2-7; tentatively, D is TRBD2 (5 bases). CDR3 length: 15 residues. Germline values: CDR1 SNHLY, CDR2 FYNNEI. The V end lost 3 bases, the J end lost 7 bases, and 19 bases lay between the germline ends. CDR3 DNA: TGTGCCAGCAGTGATAGTGAGAGCGGACCCTTGGAGCAGTACTTC. Protein sequence: CASSDSESGPLEQYF.

The CDR3 nucleotides are TGTGCCATCAGTGACTCTGGACAGATGAACACTGAAGCTTTCTTT. Amino acids: CAISDSGQMNTEAFF. The chain joins TRBV10-3 to TRBJ1-1; the D gene is possibly TRBD1 (6 bases). V lost 3 bases and J lost 0, with 11 bases in between. The V gene's germline CDR1 is ENHRY and CDR2 SYGVKD. CDR3 length: 15 amino acids.

This clonotype occurred once. The chain recombines TRBV6-5 with TRBJ1-2; 11 nucleotides align to TRBD1. The germline V gene has CDR1 MNHEY and CDR2 SVGAGI. This CDR3 is built from 15 residues. J gave up 6 bases and V 4 bases, and 7 bases lay outside the gene matches. CDR3 region: CASSWYGQGADGYTF. DNA of the CDR3: TGTGCCAGCAGTTGGTACGGACAGGGGGCAGATGGCTACACCTTC.

This chain connects TRBV20-1 to TRBJ2-7, with 7 bases fitting TRBD2. Trimming removed 4 bases from V and 2 bases from J; junction bases left unmatched: 2. The germline CDR1 and CDR2 sequences are DFQATT and SNEGSKA (reference sequence). The CDR3 runs 12 residues. The CDR3 spells CSATREAYEQYF. The CDR3 coding sequence is TGCAGTGCTACCCGGGAGGCCTACGAGCAGTACTTC.

The V gene is TRBV13, the J gene TRBJ1-1; 7 bases line up with TRBD1. The V and J ends lost 0 bases and 7 bases, in that order; junction bases with no gene match: 5. Germline assignment: CDR1 PRHDT and CDR2 FYEKMQ (reference sequence). The CDR3 runs 14 residues. CDR3 DNA: TGTGCCAGCAGCTTAGGGGAACAGGGGCTTGAAGCTTTCTTT. It translates to CASSLGEQGLEAFF.